This T cell receptor beta chain was sequenced during a study of response to subunit inactivated influenza vaccine. CDR1 SQVTM and CDR2 ANQGSEA come from the germline V gene. V was cut by 3 bases and J by 0 bases, with 9 bases left in between. The CDR3 has 13 amino acids. Using its own MiXCR run on the RT-PCR reads, TCRdb lists one record per CDR3 protein. The sample includes 150,000 to 200,000 distinct CDR3 sequences, approximately 12% seen only once; the top ten take around 32%. The sample was also linked to a second study, of T cells expressing NK-cell markers. Per that study: Beta-chain TCR cDNA was generated via 5'RACE template switching with UMIs. In a group of several donors, dominant NKG2C+ clonotypes represented about 1.0-7.0% of CD8+ T cells. Several donors' CD3+CD56-NKG2C+ cells were dominated by the same clonotypes.

The sequencing used CD8+ T cells sorted from PBMCs, collected approximately 12 days after vaccination. V and J are TRBV29-1 and TRBJ2-7, with D unclear. The sequence came from a man aged 50 to 60 who received an inactivated influenza vaccine. CDR3 region: CSVEGLDSYEQYF. CDR3 bases: TGCAGCGTTGAGGGCCTCGACTCCTACGAGCAGTACTTC.